The clone carrying this T cell receptor (beta chain) was seen a few times. Antigen: not known. This sample is part of a study of T-cell memory formation after mild COVID-19. Study-wide results and caveats: Day 37-peaking second-wave clones had unconfirmed SARS-CoV-2 specificity.

CDR1 and CDR2 from the germline V gene are LGHNA and YNFKEQ. The CDR3 has 15 residues. The junction had 5 bases not matched to a gene; V was cut back by 4 bases and J by 5 bases. TCRdb re-called the 5' RACE reads through MiXCR, storing one row per CDR3 protein. The data hold about 290,000 distinct CDR3 sequences, with approximately 18% observed a single time. The sequence was obtained from a man between 18 and 35 years old who had mild COVID-19 (a few samples of this study predate the infection). Cell type and time point are not known. The rearrangement uses TRBV4-2 and TRBJ2-3; 11 bases align to TRBD2. Sequenced: PBMCs or a T cell subset sorted from them (not recorded which). CDR3 in DNA: TGTGCCAGCAGCCTTACTAGCGGGGGAGGAGATACGCAGTATTTT. It specifies CASSLTSGGGDTQYF.